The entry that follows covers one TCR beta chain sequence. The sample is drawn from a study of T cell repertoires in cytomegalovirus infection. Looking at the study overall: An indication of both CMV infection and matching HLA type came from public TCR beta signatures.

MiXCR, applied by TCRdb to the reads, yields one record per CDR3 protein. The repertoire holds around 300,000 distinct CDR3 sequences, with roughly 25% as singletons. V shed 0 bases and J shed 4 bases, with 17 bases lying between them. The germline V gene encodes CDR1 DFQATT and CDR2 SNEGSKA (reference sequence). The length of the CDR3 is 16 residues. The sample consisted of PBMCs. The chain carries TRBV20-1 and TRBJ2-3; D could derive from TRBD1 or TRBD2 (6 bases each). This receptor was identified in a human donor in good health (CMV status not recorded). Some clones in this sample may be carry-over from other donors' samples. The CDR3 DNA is TGCAGTGCTAGAGAATGGGGGGCCGGATACCCAGATACGCAGTATTTT. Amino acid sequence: CSAREWGAGYPDTQYF.